This record looks at one T cell receptor beta chain sequence and its context. No antigen is known for it. The data are from a study of radiation and T cells in renal cell carcinoma. General study results and limits: Baseline intratumoral clonotype presence is unknown without pretreatment biopsies. From baseline, blood top tumor clonotypes peaked at 2 weeks post-radiation.

Profiling relied on immunoSEQ multiplex PCR, and the TCRdb table lists in-frame clones only, not all of them. This table holds 60,000 to 95,000 clones, roughly 83% found once. Time point described: blood 4 weeks post-SBRT, at nephrectomy. Treatment meaning: 15 Gy SBRT to primary tumor, nephrectomy 4 weeks later. Nephrectomy followed 15 Gy stereotactic body radiation by 4 weeks. The tumor was a clear cell renal cell carcinoma. The specimen comprised blood, sampled from a patient whose treatment included radiotherapy and nephrectomy. This receptor was identified in a woman aged 60-75 years with renal cell carcinoma.

The CDR3 nucleotides read TGTGCCAGCAGCGCCAAGGTAGCGGGGGCCCTAGAGACCCAGTACTTC. It encodes CASSAKVAGALETQYF. The chain is built from TRBV7-6 and TRBJ2-5, with 9 bases fitting TRBD2. Germline values: CDR1 SGHVS, CDR2 FNYEAQ. The CDR3 runs to 16 residues. The V gene end was trimmed by 5 bases and the J gene end by 4 bases; junction bases not matched to a gene: 11.